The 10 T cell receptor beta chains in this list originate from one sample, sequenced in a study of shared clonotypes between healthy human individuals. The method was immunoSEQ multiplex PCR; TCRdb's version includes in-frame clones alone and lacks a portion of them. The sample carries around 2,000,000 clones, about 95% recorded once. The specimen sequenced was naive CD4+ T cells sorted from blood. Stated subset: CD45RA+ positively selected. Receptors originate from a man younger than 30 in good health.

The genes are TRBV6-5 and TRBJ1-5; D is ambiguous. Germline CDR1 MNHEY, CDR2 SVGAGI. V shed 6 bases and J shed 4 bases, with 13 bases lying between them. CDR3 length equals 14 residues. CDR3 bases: TGTGCCAGCAGGGGTCGGCAGCCTAATCAGCCCCAGCATTTT. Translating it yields CASRGRQPNQPQHF.

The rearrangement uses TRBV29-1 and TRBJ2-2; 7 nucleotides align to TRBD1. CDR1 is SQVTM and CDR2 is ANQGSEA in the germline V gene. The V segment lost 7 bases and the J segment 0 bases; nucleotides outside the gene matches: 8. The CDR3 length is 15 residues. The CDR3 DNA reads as TGCAGCGCCACGACAGGGCTTTCGAACACCGGGGAGCTGTTTTTT. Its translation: CSATTGLSNTGELFF.

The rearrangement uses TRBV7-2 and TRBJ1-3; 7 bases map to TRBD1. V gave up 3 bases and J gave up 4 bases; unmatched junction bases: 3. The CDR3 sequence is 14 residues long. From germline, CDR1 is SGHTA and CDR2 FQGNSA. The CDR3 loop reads CASSLGQSGNTIYF. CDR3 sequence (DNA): TGTGCCAGCAGCTTGGGACAGTCCGGAAACACCATATATTTT.

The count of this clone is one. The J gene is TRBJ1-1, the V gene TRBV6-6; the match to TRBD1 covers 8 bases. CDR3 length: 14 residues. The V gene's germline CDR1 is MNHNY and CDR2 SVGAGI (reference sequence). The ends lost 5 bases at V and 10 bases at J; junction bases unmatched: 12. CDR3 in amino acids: CASSTPGTGGRAFF. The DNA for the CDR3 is TGTGCCAGCAGTACCCCCGGGACAGGTGGGAGAGCTTTCTTT.

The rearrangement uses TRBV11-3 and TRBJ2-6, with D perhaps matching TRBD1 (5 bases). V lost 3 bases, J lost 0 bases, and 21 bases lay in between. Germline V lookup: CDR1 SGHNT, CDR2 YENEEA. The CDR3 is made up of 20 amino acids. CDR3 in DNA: TGTGCCAGCAGCTTCCTCCTCAGACAGCTTACCGACTCTGGGGCCAACGTCCTGACTTTC. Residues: CASSFLLRQLTDSGANVLTF.

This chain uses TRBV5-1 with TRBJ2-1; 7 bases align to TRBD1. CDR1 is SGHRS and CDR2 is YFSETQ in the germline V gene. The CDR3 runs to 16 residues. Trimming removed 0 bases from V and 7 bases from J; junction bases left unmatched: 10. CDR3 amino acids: CASSLAVGGWFNEQFF. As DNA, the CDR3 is TGCGCCAGCAGCTTGGCCGTAGGGGGCTGGTTTAATGAGCAGTTCTTC.

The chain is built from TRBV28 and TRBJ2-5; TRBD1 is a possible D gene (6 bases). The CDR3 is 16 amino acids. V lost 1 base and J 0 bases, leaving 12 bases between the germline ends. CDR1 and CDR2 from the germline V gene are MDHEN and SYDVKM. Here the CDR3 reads CASSLLQGLYQETQYF. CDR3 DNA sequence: TGTGCCAGCAGTTTATTGCAGGGGCTGTACCAAGAGACCCAGTACTTC.

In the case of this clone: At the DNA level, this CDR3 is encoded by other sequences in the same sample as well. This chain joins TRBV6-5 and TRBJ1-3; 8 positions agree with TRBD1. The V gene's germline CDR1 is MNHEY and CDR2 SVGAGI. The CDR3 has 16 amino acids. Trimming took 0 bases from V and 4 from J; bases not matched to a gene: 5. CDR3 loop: CASSYSRQGAGNTIYF. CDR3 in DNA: TGTGCCAGCAGTTACTCGAGGCAGGGGGCCGGAAACACCATATATTTT.

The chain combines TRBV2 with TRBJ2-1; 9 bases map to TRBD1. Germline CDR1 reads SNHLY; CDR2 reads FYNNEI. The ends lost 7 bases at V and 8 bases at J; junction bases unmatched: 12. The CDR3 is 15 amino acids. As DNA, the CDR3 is TGTGCCAGCACTCAGGCCGGGACAGGGTATTATGAGCAGTTCTTC. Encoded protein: CASTQAGTGYYEQFF.

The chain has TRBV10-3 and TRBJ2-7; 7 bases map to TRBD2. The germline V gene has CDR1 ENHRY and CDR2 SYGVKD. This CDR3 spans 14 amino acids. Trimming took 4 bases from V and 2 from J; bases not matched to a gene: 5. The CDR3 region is CAISAAGEPYEQYF. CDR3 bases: TGTGCCATCAGTGCCGCGGGGGAACCCTACGAGCAGTACTTC.